Presented here are 30 T cell receptor beta chains from one specimen sequenced in a study of read filtering for tumor transcriptome and immune sequencing. This library used around 400 ng RNA and molecular barcoded adaptors spanning alpha/delta and beta/gamma chains. TCRdb called the reads again in MiXCR, with one record for every CDR3 protein. Of about 23,000 distinct CDR3 sequences in the sample, roughly an eighth were seen once. The material sequenced was a population of CD138-negative cells sorted from bone marrow. The receptors come from a donor at least 40 years old with multiple myeloma.

In its sample, this clonotype was seen a few times. The V and J genes are TRBV18 and TRBJ2-2; 9 bases are shared with TRBD2. The CDR3 loop spans 15 amino acids. Germline V gives CDR1 KGHSH, CDR2 LQKENI. With V trimmed by 3 bases and J by 3 bases, 2 bases remained unmatched. This CDR3 reads CASSPTSGYTGELFF. DNA of the CDR3: TGTGCCAGCTCACCGACTAGCGGATACACCGGGGAGCTGTTTTTT.

This clonotype was observed a few times. This chain links TRBV2 with TRBJ2-3, with 12 bases matching TRBD1. J lost 8 bases, V lost 1 base, and 7 bases had no gene match. The germline CDR1 and CDR2 sequences are SNHLY and FYNNEI. This CDR3 comprises 16 residues. The DNA of the CDR3 is TGTGCCAGCAGTGAAGAGGGACAGGGGGCTAGTGGTACGCAGTATTTT. This gives the protein CASSEEGQGASGTQYF.

This clonotype was seen repeatedly, ten times or more. Given a much more abundant clone one base away, this may be a read error. This chain's CDR3 is CASSLNYRAGDEQFF. The CDR3 nucleotides are TGTGCCAGCAGCCTTAATTACCGGGCGGGCGATGAGCAGTTCTTC. The chain links TRBV7-9 to TRBJ2-1, with D perhaps matching TRBD2 (5 bases). CDR3 length: 15 amino acids. V was clipped by 5 bases and J by 8 bases, with 19 bases between them. Germline values: CDR1 SEHNR, CDR2 FQNEAQ (reference sequence).

The sample holds many counts of this clonotype. V usage is TRBV29-1 and J usage is TRBJ2-1; TRBD2 matches 10 bases. The germline V gene has CDR1 SQVTM and CDR2 ANQGSEA. V was clipped by 7 bases and J by 4 bases; unmatched bases: 4. The CDR3 consists of 13 residues. Here the CDR3 DNA reads TGCAGCGGTGGACTAGCGGCGTACAATGAGCAGTTCTTC. Translated, it gives CSGGLAAYNEQFF.

In this sample, this clonotype turned up many times. The CDR3 is CASSSGVAYNEQFF. CDR3 DNA: TGTGCCAGCAGCTCAGGGGTTGCCTACAATGAGCAGTTCTTC. The rearrangement links TRBV7-9 to TRBJ2-1; weak D call: TRBD1 (6 bases). The CDR3 runs to 14 residues. Trimming cost V 4 bases and J 2 bases, with 9 bases left between them. CDR1 SEHNR and CDR2 FQNEAQ come from the germline V gene (reference sequence). Supplemented by reference TRBV7-9 and TRBJ2-1, the full variable domain reads DTGVSQNPRHKITKRGQNVTFRCDPISEHNRLYWYRQTLGQGPEFLTYFQNEAQLEKSRLLSDRFSAERPKGSFSTLEIQRTEQGDSAMYLCASSSGVAYNEQFFGPGTRLTVL.

At least ten counts were recorded for this clonotype. V gene TRBV6-1 combines with J gene TRBJ2-1, with 11 bases lining up with TRBD2. The junction had 2 bases not matched to a gene; V was cut back by 0 bases and J by 7 bases. Germline CDR1 is MNHNS and CDR2 is SASEGT. The CDR3 spans 15 residues. CDR3 bases: TGTGCCAGCAGTGAAGCGTCTAGCGGGAGGAATGAGCAGTTCTTC. This translates into CASSEASSGRNEQFF.

The sample holds many counts of this clonotype. This sequence joins TRBV18 and TRBJ1-1; perhaps TRBD1 as D (5 bases). Germline V gene lookup returns CDR1 KGHSH and CDR2 LQKENI. Trimming shortened V by 4 bases and J by 3 bases, and 12 bases separated the two germline ends. The CDR3 runs 14 residues. This chain's CDR3 is CASSLQAQDTEAFF. The DNA of the CDR3 is TGTGCCAGCTCACTCCAGGCACAGGACACTGAAGCTTTCTTT. The variable domain in full, completed from reference TRBV18 and TRBJ1-1, reads NAGVMQNPRHLVRRRGQEARLRCSPMKGHSHVYWYRQLPEEGLKFMVYLQKENIIDESGMPKERFSAEFPKEGPSILRIQQVVRGDSAAYFCASSLQAQDTEAFFGQGTRLTVV.

This clonotype was seen only once. The junction and the germline gene differ at one end; a read error may be behind it. The rearrangement uses TRBV5-1 and TRBJ2-2; the D gene is possibly TRBD2 (6 bases). Germline CDR1 and CDR2: SGHRS and YFSETQ. This CDR3 contains 14 residues. The CDR3 loop reads CASSRGEAAGELLF. CDR3 in DNA: TGCGCCAGCAGCCGCGGGGAGGCGGCCGGGGAGCTGTTGTTT.

V gene TRBV4-2 combines with J gene TRBJ2-3; 13 positions agree with TRBD2. Losses at the gene ends were 4 bases for V and 2 bases for J; bases not matched to a gene: 3. The CDR3 consists of 16 residues. Per germline, CDR1 LGHNA and CDR2 YNFKEQ. The CDR3 region is CASSPTSGRATDTQYF. CDR3 in DNA: TGTGCCAGCAGCCCAACTAGCGGGAGGGCCACAGATACGCAGTATTTT.

The rearrangement uses TRBV12-3 or TRBV12-4 and TRBJ1-5; a weak D match, TRBD1 (5 bases). V gave up 5 bases and J gave up 5 bases, with 22 bases separating them. CDR3 length: 17 residues. The CDR3 sequence: CASSINSGTNFDQPQHF. The CDR3 region has the DNA TGTGCCAGCAGTATAAACTCCGGGACTAACTTCGATCAGCCCCAGCATTTT.

In its sample, this clonotype was seen a few times. This sequence may be a read error, since a much larger clone differs from it by one base. The chain has TRBV27 and TRBJ2-1; 9 bases match TRBD1. The germline V gene encodes CDR1 MNHEY and CDR2 SMNVEV (reference sequence). There are 11 residues in the CDR3. V lost 8 bases and J lost 12; bases outside the gene matches: 5. CDR3 sequence reads: CASLQGARQFF. Here the CDR3 DNA reads TGTGCCAGCCTACAGGGGGCCCGGCAGTTCTTC.

This clonotype was seen many times. This chain links TRBV5-6 with TRBJ1-1; D unclear. The CDR3 length is 15 residues. The V end lost 2 bases, the J end lost 0 bases, and 11 bases lay between the germline ends. Germline CDR1 is SGHDT and CDR2 is YYEEEE. The CDR3 nucleotides read TGTGCCAGCAGCTTTCAGGAGAAAGTGAACACTGAAGCTTTCTTT. Protein: CASSFQEKVNTEAFF.

Regarding this clonotype: This likely comes from a read error, as the CDR3 has no conserved phenylalanine or tryptophan at its end. Because the CDR3's place on the DNA is in doubt, the DNA is left out and the CDR3 is given as listed by TCRdb. The rearrangement uses TRBV20-1 and TRBJ2-1; no DNA check was done on the table's D call, TRBD2. The CDR3 is 14 amino acids long, termini counted. From germline, CDR1 is DFQATT and CDR2 SNEGSKA (reference sequence). The CDR3 loop reads CSAFGLAGWNEQLY.

This clonotype appeared many times. This chain links TRBV18 with TRBJ1-1; the match to TRBD1 covers 7 bases. CDR3 length equals 13 residues. Germline trimming cut 3 bases from V and 6 bases from J; bases unmatched to any gene: 4. CDR1 and CDR2 from the germline V gene are KGHSH and LQKENI. The CDR3 protein is CASSPPQGSEAFF. CDR3 DNA sequence: TGTGCCAGCTCACCTCCACAGGGGTCTGAAGCTTTCTTT.

Many counts were recorded for this clonotype. Just one base apart from a much larger clone, this may be a read error. The DNA for the CDR3 is TGCAGCGGTGGACCAGCGGCGTACAATGAGCAGTTCTTC. Amino acids: CSGGPAAYNEQFF. The V call is TRBV29-1, the J call TRBJ2-1, with D perhaps matching TRBD2 (5 bases). V was clipped by 7 bases and J by 4 bases, with 14 bases between them. Germline CDR1 SQVTM, CDR2 ANQGSEA. The CDR3 consists of 13 residues.

The table lists this clonotype with many counts. This chain links TRBV23-1 with TRBJ2-1; TRBD2 matches 11 bases. TRBV23-1 is identified as an open reading frame with a role that is uncertain. The V gene end was trimmed by 2 bases and the J gene end by 6 bases; junction bases not matched to a gene: 6. The CDR3 contains 16 residues. The CDR3 nucleotides are TGCGCCAGCAGTCAAGGGACTAGCGGTTCGTGCAATGAGCAGTTCTTC. It is translated as CASSQGTSGSCNEQFF.

In regard to this clonotype: This may come from a read error, since a much larger clone is one base off. The chain carries TRBV20-1 and TRBJ2-5; D remains unclear. The germline V and J ends were trimmed by 3 bases and 4 bases, with 15 bases remaining between them. Germline V gene data show CDR1 as DFQATT and CDR2 as SNEGSKA (reference sequence). The CDR3 is 14 amino acids. The DNA for the CDR3 is TGCAGTGCTAGTCGTACCCAGGTCCGAGAGACCCAGTACTTC. It specifies CSASRTQVRETQYF.

Many counts were recorded for this clonotype. The genes are TRBV20-1 and TRBJ2-1, with D perhaps TRBD2 (6 bases). V shed 5 bases and J shed 3 bases, with 8 bases lying between them. The CDR3 extends over 12 amino acids. Germline CDR1 and CDR2: DFQATT and SNEGSKA (reference sequence). CDR3 DNA: TGCAGTGCTGTAGCGGTCTACAATGAGCAGTTCTTC. Residues: CSAVAVYNEQFF.

Comment on this clonotype: A read error is possible here, since a much larger clone lies one base away. The genes are TRBV4-2 and TRBJ2-7; D is perhaps TRBD2 (5 bases). The CDR3 totals 14 residues. Germline CDR1 reads LGHNA; CDR2 reads YNFKEQ. In DNA form, the CDR3 reads TGTGCCAACAGCTCCAAAGCGGCCAATCGAGAGCAGTACTTC. As protein: CANSSKAANREQYF.

This clonotype was observed at least ten times. V gene TRBV2 combines with J gene TRBJ2-1; D gene unclear. Germline V CDR1 and CDR2: SNHLY, FYNNEI. This CDR3 is 15 amino acids long. V lost 4 bases to trimming and J lost 5 bases, with 15 bases between them. For the CDR3, the DNA is TGTGCCAGCAGTGGTAGCTCCACCGGCCACAATGAGCAGTTCTTC. This gives the protein CASSGSSTGHNEQFF.

This clonotype was counted ten times or more. The CDR3 spells CASSHNQGYEQYF. As DNA, the CDR3 is TGTGCCAGCAGCCATAATCAGGGGTACGAGCAGTACTTC. The V gene is TRBV14, the J gene TRBJ2-7, with a possible D match to TRBD1 (6 bases). This CDR3 contains 13 residues. Per germline, CDR1 SGHDN and CDR2 FVKESK. V lost 3 bases to trimming and J lost 4 bases, with 10 bases between them.

By share of the sample, this clonotype is medium-sized. This sequence joins TRBV6-5 and TRBJ2-7; D is perhaps TRBD2 (6 bases). V was pared by 2 bases and J by 0 bases, with 20 bases between. Germline V lookup: CDR1 MNHEY, CDR2 SVGAGI. The CDR3 loop spans 18 amino acids. The CDR3 DNA sequence: TGTGCCAGCAGTTACACCCCCAGCGGGCTATTTCGCTCCTACGAGCAGTACTTC. Its translation: CASSYTPSGLFRSYEQYF.

The gene calls are TRBV28 and TRBJ1-5, with D perhaps matching TRBD1 (5 bases). Germline V gives CDR1 MDHEN, CDR2 SYDVKM. CDR3 length equals 14 residues. The V end was cut by 5 bases, the J end by 5 bases, with 13 bases between. The CDR3 DNA is TGTGCCAGCAGTCCCGGGACCGGTGATCAGCCCCAGCATTTT. It is translated as CASSPGTGDQPQHF.

This clonotype was seen repeatedly, ten times or more. The chain combines TRBV28 with TRBJ1-5; 10 bases align to TRBD1. Germline V CDR1 and CDR2: MDHEN, SYDVKM. V shed 6 bases and J 2 bases; nucleotides not matched to a gene: 10. There are 17 residues in the CDR3. The CDR3 spells CASSLPGTGVGNQPQHF. The CDR3 coding sequence is TGTGCCAGCAGCCTTCCCGGGACAGGGGTAGGCAATCAGCCCCAGCATTTT.

Remarks on this clonotype: A much larger clonotype is one base distant, so this may be a read error. The genes are TRBV28 and TRBJ2-3; 8 bases line up with TRBD2. Germline V gene data show CDR1 as MDHEN and CDR2 as SYDVKM. The junction had 9 bases not matched to a gene; V was cut back by 7 bases and J by 6 bases. CDR3 length: 14 residues. CDR3 region: CASTTGGSIDTQYF. CDR3 coding DNA: TGTGCCAGCACAACGGGGGGGAGCATTGATACGCAGTATTTT.

This clonotype was seen at least ten times. The rearrangement joins TRBV28 to TRBJ2-7; unclear D gene. From germline, CDR1 is MDHEN and CDR2 SYDVKM. The CDR3 length is 14 residues. The V end lost 8 bases, the J end lost 3 bases, and 17 bases lay between the germline ends. The CDR3 DNA reads TGTGCCAGCCATCCCACGGGTGATGTCTACGAGCAGTACTTC. It yields the protein CASHPTGDVYEQYF.

This clonotype was seen many times. The chain combines TRBV20-1 with TRBJ2-1; tentatively, D is TRBD2 (5 bases). The CDR3 runs to 14 residues. Germline V gene sequence: CDR1 DFQATT, CDR2 SNEGSKA (reference sequence). The germline V and J ends were trimmed by 6 bases and 7 bases, with 19 bases remaining between them. CDR3 loop: CSAAVRKGSNEQFF. In DNA form, the CDR3 reads TGCAGTGCAGCGGTTAGGAAAGGATCTAATGAGCAGTTCTTC.

By proportion, this clonotype is medium-sized. The chain is built from TRBV29-1 and TRBJ2-1, with unresolved D. The CDR3 totals 16 residues. V dropped 7 bases and J dropped 0 bases, with 19 bases sitting between them. Germline V CDR1 and CDR2: SQVTM, ANQGSEA. CDR3 in amino acids: CSAETPDLSSYNEQFF. In nucleotides, the CDR3 is TGCAGCGCCGAAACCCCGGACCTAAGCTCCTACAATGAGCAGTTCTTC.

The chain joins TRBV5-4 to TRBJ1-5; D not certain. CDR1 is SGHNT, CDR2 YYREEE, per germline (reference sequence). V was shortened by 2 bases and J by 7 bases, with 13 bases between the two germline ends. CDR3 size: 14 residues. The DNA of the CDR3 is TGTGCCAGCAGCTTAGCCGGGATCAACCAGCCCCAGCATTTT. It encodes CASSLAGINQPQHF. Combining the CDR3 with reference TRBV5-4 and TRBJ1-5 gives the whole variable domain ETGVTQSPTHLIKTRGQQVTLRCSSQSGHNTVSWYQQALGQGPQFIFQYYREEENGRGNFPPRFSGLQFPNYSSELNVNALELDDSALYLCASSLAGINQPQHFGDGTRLSIL.

This clonotype appeared many times. The genes are TRBV9 and TRBJ2-7, with no clear D. Between the trimmed V and J ends, which lost 0 bases and 0 bases, there was a span of 4 bases. This CDR3 comprises 13 residues. CDR1 and CDR2 from the germline V gene are SGDLS and YYNGEE. The CDR3 DNA reads as TGTGCCAGCAGCGTAGAAGACTCCTACGAGCAGTACTTC. Translated, it gives CASSVEDSYEQYF. The variable domain in full, completed from reference TRBV9 and TRBJ2-7, reads DSGVTQTPKHLITATGQRVTLRCSPRSGDLSVYWYQQSLDQGLQFLIQYYNGEERAKGNILERFSAQQFPDLHSELNLSSLELGDSALYFCASSVEDSYEQYFGPGTRLTVT.